This record covers a single TCR beta chain. Its target is not known. Sequencing ends 3 residues short of the CDR3 end; the germline J gene provides the rest. These data originate in a study of T cells in women clearing cervical HPV infection. Across the study: HLA type could not be excluded as a confounder. Study-level findings and limits: Combining TCR richness with V gene abundances gave around 0.83 AUC.

This CDR3 region has 14 residues. The V segment lost 5 bases and the J segment 4 bases; nucleotides outside the gene matches: 4. Germline V gene lookup returns CDR1 SEHNR and CDR2 FQNEAQ (reference sequence). Repertoires were generated with immunoSEQ multiplex PCR, while TCRdb's copy carries only in-frame clones and drops some. Its table lists approximately 44,000 clones. The sequence was obtained from a woman aged 18-69 years with a cervical HPV16 infection that either progressed to CIN3+ or cleared (not recorded which). This chain uses TRBV7-9 with TRBJ1-4, with TRBD1 identical over 7 bases. The sample taken for sequencing was blood buffy coat. CDR3 bases read: TGTGCCAGCAGCCCGACAGGGAGTAATGAAAAA. Amino acid sequence: CASSPTGSNEK. In full, the CDR3 reads CASSPTGSNEKLFF.